Below, 5 T cell receptor beta chains from the same sample are listed, as sequenced in a study of blood T cells in healthy people across ages (dated by TCRdb to 2015 to 2017). The library was prepared using 5' RACE. Sequencing was performed on an Illumina HiSeq 2500. A second PCR of roughly 7 to 12 cycles was performed with a sample-barcoded 5' primer and a J-beta primer mix. TCRdb reprocessed the public reads (quality trimming at Q25 with fastp, clone calling with MiXCR) and kept in-frame beta chains. Every distinct CDR3 protein forms one entry, paired with its most common genes and DNA. Counted in this sample were 450,000 to 700,000 distinct CDR3 sequences; about 25% of them appeared once. Approximately 17% of the sample rests with the top ten. Input material: blood. Receptors originate from a woman aged 70-85 years in good health.

The rearrangement links TRBV20-1 to TRBJ2-7; 7 nucleotides agree with TRBD1. Germline CDR1 and CDR2: DFQATT and SNEGSKA (reference sequence). CDR3 size: 12 residues. The CDR3 region is CSAGGRTYEQYF. As DNA, the CDR3 is TGCAGCGCAGGGGGTCGAACCTACGAGCAGTACTTC.

This clonotype was seen more than once but under ten times. This chain uses TRBV28 with TRBJ1-5; D perhaps matches TRBD1 (5 bases). CDR1 is MDHEN and CDR2 is SYDVKM in the germline V gene. V was clipped by 8 bases and J by 2 bases, with 16 bases between them. There are 15 residues in the CDR3. The CDR3 sequence is CASSGGSTGNQPQHF. In nucleotides, the CDR3 is TGTGCCAGCTCCGGGGGGTCGACAGGCAATCAGCCCCAGCATTTT.

This clonotype was seen a handful of times. V gene TRBV7-9 combines with J gene TRBJ2-5; D ambiguous. V lost 5 bases and J lost 1, with 17 bases in between. The CDR3 is 16 amino acids. Germline V gives CDR1 SEHNR, CDR2 FQNEAQ (reference sequence). CDR3 DNA: TGTGCCAGCAGCCGACCGAAGGGCCCTATCCAAGAGACCCAGTACTTC. This encodes CASSRPKGPIQETQYF.

The chain couples TRBV20-1 to TRBJ2-5, with 9 bases lining up with TRBD2. Germline assignment: CDR1 DFQATT and CDR2 SNEGSKA (reference sequence). J lost 4 bases, V lost 8 bases, and 11 bases had no gene match. The CDR3 covers 14 residues. Here the CDR3 DNA reads TGCAGTACACCGGGACTAGCAGAATTAGAGACCCAGTACTTC. It translates to CSTPGLAELETQYF.

Written as DNA, the CDR3 is TGTGCCAGCAACGGAAGGGCAGGGGACGGAGAGACCCAGTACTTC. It encodes CASNGRAGDGETQYF. The chain has TRBV7-7 and TRBJ2-5, with D possibly TRBD1 on 6 matching bases. Germline-derived CDR1 and CDR2 are SSHAT and FNYEAQ (reference sequence). CDR3 length: 15 amino acids. Trimming removed 7 bases at V and 4 bases at J, with 19 bases between.